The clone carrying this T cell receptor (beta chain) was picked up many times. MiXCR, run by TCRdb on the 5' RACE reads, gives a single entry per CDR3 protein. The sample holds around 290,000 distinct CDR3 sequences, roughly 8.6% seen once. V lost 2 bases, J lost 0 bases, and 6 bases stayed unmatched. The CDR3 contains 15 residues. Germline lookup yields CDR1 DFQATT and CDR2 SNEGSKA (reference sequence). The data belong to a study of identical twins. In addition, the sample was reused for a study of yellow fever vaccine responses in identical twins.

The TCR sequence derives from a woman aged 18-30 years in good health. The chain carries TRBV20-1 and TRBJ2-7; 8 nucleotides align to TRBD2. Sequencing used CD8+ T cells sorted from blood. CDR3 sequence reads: CSARLVAGTSYEQYF. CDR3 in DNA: TGCAGTGCTAGACTCGTAGCGGGGACCTCCTACGAGCAGTACTTC.